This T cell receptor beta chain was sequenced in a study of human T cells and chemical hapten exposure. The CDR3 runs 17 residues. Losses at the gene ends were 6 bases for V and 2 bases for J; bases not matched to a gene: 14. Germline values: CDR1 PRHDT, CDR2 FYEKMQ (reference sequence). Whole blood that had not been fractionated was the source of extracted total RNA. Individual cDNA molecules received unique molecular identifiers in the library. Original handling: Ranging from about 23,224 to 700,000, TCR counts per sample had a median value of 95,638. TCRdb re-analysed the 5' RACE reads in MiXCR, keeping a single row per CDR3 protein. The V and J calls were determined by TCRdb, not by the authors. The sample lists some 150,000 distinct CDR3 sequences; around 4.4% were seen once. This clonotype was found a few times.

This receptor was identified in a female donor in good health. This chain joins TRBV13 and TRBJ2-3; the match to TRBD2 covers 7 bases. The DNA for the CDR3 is TGTGCCAGCAGACGGTTTTTGGGGCTAGCGGACACAGATACGCAGTATTTT. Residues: CASRRFLGLADTDTQYF.